A selection of T cell receptor beta chains follows, all from one sample in a study of shared clonotypes between healthy human individuals. Libraries were prepared by immunoSEQ multiplex PCR; TCRdb keeps only in-frame clonotypes and omits some of them. The sample carries 2 million to 2.5 million clones, approximately 93% recorded once. Sequenced material: naive CD4+ T cells from PBMCs. Receptors were obtained from a man between 18 and 29 years old in good health. Some clones in this sample may be carry-over from other donors' samples. Both conserved end residues are part of each CDR3. A D gene is named only where the DNA matches it firmly. Rows may omit the clone size; those that give it use once, few, many or a size class.

CDR3aa,CDR3nt,j_gene,abundance,v_gene,d_gene
CASSGSRSGQPQHF,TGTGCCAGCAGTGGATCCAGATCGGGGCAGCCCCAGCATTTT,TRBJ1-5,NA,TRBV6-1,NA
CASNPRNQPQHF,TGTGCCAGCAACCCTAGAAATCAGCCCCAGCATTTT,TRBJ1-5,NA,TRBV28,NA
CASSLDGGGNGETQYF,TGCGCCAGCAGCTTGGATGGAGGGGGAAACGGAGAGACCCAGTACTTC,TRBJ2-5,NA,TRBV5-1,NA
CASIYLVSGKQYF,TGTGCCAGCATTTATCTCGTCAGCGGGAAGCAGTATTTT,TRBJ2-3,NA,TRBV27,TRBD2
CSVGQGADTQYF,TGCAGCGTTGGACAGGGTGCAGATACGCAGTATTTT,TRBJ2-3,NA,TRBV29-1,TRBD1
CAWSPPEAFF,TGTGCCTGGTCCCCGCCGGAAGCTTTCTTT,TRBJ1-1,few,TRBV30,NA
CASSLELTGELFF,TGCGCCAGCAGCTTGGAACTCACCGGGGAGCTGTTTTTT,TRBJ2-2,NA,TRBV5-1,NA
CASGTGTAYNEQFF,TGTGCCAGCGGAACCGGGACAGCCTACAATGAGCAGTTCTTC,TRBJ2-1,NA,TRBV2,TRBD1
CAIRTAMNTEAFF,TGTGCCATCAGGACAGCCATGAACACTGAAGCTTTCTTT,TRBJ1-1,few,TRBV10-3,NA
CASSGGLAATYEQYF,TGCGCCAGCAGCGGGGGACTAGCGGCGACCTACGAGCAGTACTTC,TRBJ2-7,NA,TRBV5-1,TRBD2
CASSLDGGKAQYF,TGTGCCAGCAGCTTGGATGGGGGGAAGGCGCAGTATTTT,TRBJ2-3,NA,TRBV5-4,NA
CASSLAGGGADTQYF,TGTGCCAGCAGCTTAGCGGGAGGGGGCGCAGATACGCAGTATTTT,TRBJ2-3,NA,TRBV7-7,NA
CASSSGLAGPLSGANVLTF,TGCGCCAGCAGCTCCGGACTAGCGGGACCTCTCTCTGGGGCCAACGTCCTGACTTTC,TRBJ2-6,few,TRBV5-1,TRBD2
CASNRQAGSGYTF,TGTGCCAGCAATCGACAGGCCGGGAGTGGCTACACCTTC,TRBJ1-2,NA,TRBV2,NA
CASSPRRQGFYEQYF,TGTGCCAGCAGCCCCCGGAGACAGGGGTTTTACGAGCAGTACTTC,TRBJ2-7,NA,TRBV7-9,TRBD1
CASSLSGPNTEAFF,TGTGCCAGCAGTTTATCGGGCCCGAACACTGAAGCTTTCTTT,TRBJ1-1,NA,TRBV27,NA
CASSLGQGVTEAFF,TGTGCCAGCAGCCTCGGACAGGGGGTCACTGAAGCTTTCTTT,TRBJ1-1,NA,TRBV6-1,TRBD1
CASSAGTVSYNEQFF,TGTGCCAGCAGCGCCGGGACTGTATCCTACAATGAGCAGTTCTTC,TRBJ2-1,NA,TRBV7-2,NA
CASTNGGSLGETQYF,TGTGCCAGCACCAACGGCGGGAGTCTGGGAGAGACCCAGTACTTC,TRBJ2-5,NA,TRBV6-5,TRBD2
CASSSSGGGSTDTQYF,TGTGCCAGCAGCTCGAGCGGGGGGGGTAGCACAGATACGCAGTATTTT,TRBJ2-3,NA,TRBV5-4,TRBD2
CASSDPRLAGAVNEQFF,TGTGCCAGCAGTGACCCCCGACTAGCGGGAGCCGTTAATGAGCAGTTCTTC,TRBJ2-1,NA,TRBV25-1,TRBD2
CASSQGPGRYEQYF,TGCGCCAGCAGCCAAGGCCCGGGAAGGTACGAGCAGTACTTC,TRBJ2-7,NA,TRBV4-3,NA
CASGPDIQETQYF,TGTGCTAGTGGTCCCGACATCCAAGAGACCCAGTACTTC,TRBJ2-5,NA,TRBV12-5,NA
CASSQVPGQLNEKLFF,TGCGCCAGCAGCCAAGTTCCGGGACAGCTTAATGAAAAACTGTTTTTT,TRBJ1-4,NA,TRBV4-1,TRBD1
CASSLGGGEGQPQHF,TGCGCCAGCAGCTTGGGAGGGGGCGAAGGACAGCCCCAGCATTTT,TRBJ1-5,NA,TRBV5-1,TRBD1
CASSYGVAGGQETQYF,TGTGCCAGCAGTTACGGGGTAGCGGGAGGGCAAGAGACCCAGTACTTC,TRBJ2-5,NA,TRBV6-5,TRBD2
CASSLYRGELAGVRNEQFF,TGCGCCAGCAGCTTGTACAGGGGTGAACTAGCGGGAGTGCGGAATGAGCAGTTCTTC,TRBJ2-1,NA,TRBV5-1,TRBD2
CAISGDGLETQYF,TGTGCCATCAGTGGGGACGGGTTGGAGACCCAGTACTTC,TRBJ2-5,NA,TRBV10-3,NA
CASSQRSTDTQYF,TGTGCCAGCAGTCAGAGGAGCACAGATACGCAGTATTTT,TRBJ2-3,NA,TRBV28,NA
CASSKQREAAYEQYF,TGCGCCAGCAGCAAGCAGAGGGAGGCCGCCTACGAGCAGTACTTC,TRBJ2-7,NA,TRBV5-1,NA
CASSRGTSGRIIYEQYF,TGTGCCAGCAGCCGCGGGACTAGCGGGAGGATAATTTACGAGCAGTACTTC,TRBJ2-7,NA,TRBV2,TRBD2
CASSTLAGTGEFF,TGTGCCAGTAGTACTTTAGCGGGAACCGGGGAGTTCTTC,TRBJ2-1,NA,TRBV19,TRBD2
CASSPTGQTNYGYTF,TGCGCCAGCAGCCCCACGGGACAGACTAACTATGGCTACACCTTC,TRBJ1-2,NA,TRBV5-1,TRBD1
CASSLGSGSYEQYF,TGTGCCAGCAGCTTAGGTAGCGGTTCCTACGAGCAGTACTTC,TRBJ2-7,NA,TRBV7-9,NA
CASSMDRAGGNTIYF,TGTGCCAGCAGCATGGACAGGGCAGGTGGAAACACCATATATTTT,TRBJ1-3,NA,TRBV7-2,TRBD1
CASSFGNTIYF,TGTGCCAGCAGCTTCGGAAACACCATATATTTT,TRBJ1-3,once,TRBV5-4,NA
CASSSPGDNTQYF,TGTGCCAGCAGTTCCCCAGGGGACAATACGCAGTATTTT,TRBJ2-3,once,TRBV6-5,NA